A single sample is the source of the 27 T cell receptor beta chains below, sequenced in a study of cytomegalovirus exposure and HLA in healthy donors. Vbeta (60) and Jbeta (13) primers were used in the PCR. Clones were read by immunoSEQ multiplex PCR, and TCRdb kept only the in-frame ones, dropping some. Among approximately 110,000 clones, about 70% were seen once, and the ten largest hold less than 3.5%. The source material was PBMCs. The receptors here all came from a man over 45 in good health and CMV-seropositive.

This sequence joins TRBV11-2 and TRBJ2-7; TRBD2 aligns across 7 bases. Germline loops: CDR1 SGHAT, CDR2 FQNNGV. CDR3 length equals 16 residues. Trimming cost V 2 bases and J 3 bases; bases outside gene matches: 10. CDR3 DNA sequence: TGTGCCAGCAGCTTAATGGGTAGCGGGTTGTACTACGAGCAGTACTTC. As protein: CASSLMGSGLYYEQYF.

V and J are TRBV4-2 and TRBJ2-3, with D hard to call. The length of the CDR3 is 16 residues. The germline CDR1 and CDR2 sequences are LGHNA and YNFKEQ. Trimming removed 2 bases at V and 0 bases at J, with 12 bases between. CDR3 sequence reads: CASSQRHLLSTDTQYF. The DNA of the CDR3 is TGTGCCAGCAGCCAACGACACTTACTTAGCACAGATACGCAGTATTTT.

The chain carries TRBV5-6 and TRBJ1-6; D is ambiguous. V lost 5 bases and J lost 6, with 18 bases in between. The length of the CDR3 is 16 residues. Germline CDR1 SGHDT, CDR2 YYEEEE. For the CDR3, the DNA is TGTGCCAGCAGAAAGTCTGGACGGGGAGGTAATTCACCCCTCCACTTT. Protein product: CASRKSGRGGNSPLHF.

This chain connects TRBV9 to TRBJ2-1, with 7 bases fitting TRBD2. CDR1 and CDR2 from the germline V gene are SGDLS and YYNGEE. V trimming: 5 bases; J trimming: 0 bases; junction bases outside the gene matches: 8. This CDR3 comprises 16 residues. The CDR3 nucleotides read TGTGCCAGCAGTCTTAGCGGGTCTAGCTCCTACAATGAGCAGTTCTTC. Its protein is CASSLSGSSSYNEQFF.

This clone was picked up one time. The chain carries TRBV5-1 and TRBJ2-5, with 9 nucleotides matching TRBD1. The J call may be faulty, since TRBJ2-7 better matches the DNA end. The CDR3 sequence is 15 residues long. CDR1 and CDR2 (germline): SGHRS, YFSETQ. CDR3 coding DNA: TGCGCCAGCAGCTTGGTCGTGGGGACAGGGAGCGAGCAGTACTTC. It translates to CASSLVVGTGSEQYF.

The V gene is TRBV30, the J gene TRBJ2-5, with 7 bases lining up with TRBD1. V dropped 5 bases and J dropped 3; count of bases not matched to a gene: 3. From germline, CDR1 is GTSNPN and CDR2 SVGIG (reference sequence). This CDR3 has 12 residues. The CDR3 loop is CAWGQAKETQYF. In nucleotides, the CDR3 is TGTGCCTGGGGACAGGCTAAAGAGACCCAGTACTTC.

The chain carries TRBV10-3 and TRBJ1-6; D is perhaps TRBD1 (5 bases). Trimming cost V 10 bases and J 8 bases, with 15 bases left between them. CDR1 is ENHRY and CDR2 is SYGVKD in the germline V gene. The CDR3 consists of 13 residues. This CDR3 reads CATQPQGDSPLHF. The CDR3 DNA follows: TGTGCCACCCAACCTCAAGGGGATTCACCCCTCCACTTT.

The rearrangement uses TRBV6-5 and TRBJ1-2, with a tentative D call TRBD1 (5 bases). The CDR3 covers 14 residues. V was pared by 0 bases and J by 8 bases, with 13 bases between. From germline, CDR1 is MNHEY and CDR2 SVGAGI. The CDR3 DNA is TGTGCCAGCAGTTACTCGACAGCTTCCGACGGCTACACCTTC. Its translation is CASSYSTASDGYTF.

This chain connects TRBV14 to TRBJ1-2, with D possibly matching TRBD1 (6 bases). The germline V gene encodes CDR1 SGHDN and CDR2 FVKESK. V was cut by 4 bases and J by 3 bases, with 9 bases left in between. The CDR3 is 13 amino acids. Here the CDR3 reads CASSLRTDYGYTF. As DNA, the CDR3 is TGTGCCAGCAGCCTTAGGACAGACTATGGCTACACCTTC.

This clone was observed once. V and J are TRBV15 and TRBJ2-7; no reliable D call. The CDR3 sequence is 13 residues long. Germline CDR1 is LNHNV and CDR2 is YYDKDF (reference sequence). V lost 0 bases to trimming and J lost 2 bases, with 5 bases between them. The CDR3 region is CATSRDVPYEQYF. As DNA, the CDR3 is TGTGCCACCAGCAGAGACGTCCCCTACGAGCAGTACTTC. The complete variable domain, with remaining parts taken from reference TRBV15 and TRBJ2-7, reads DAMVIQNPRYQVTQFGKPVTLSCSQTLNHNVMYWYQQKSSQAPKLLFHYYDKDFNNEADTPDNFQSRRPNTSFCFLDIRSPGLGDTAMYLCATSRDVPYEQYFGPGTRLTVT.

The V and J genes are TRBV4-1 and TRBJ2-5; no definite D call. The germline CDR1 and CDR2 sequences are MGHRA and YSYEKL. CDR3 size: 15 residues. The germline V and J ends were trimmed by 1 base and 6 bases, with 15 bases remaining between them. The DNA of the CDR3 is TGCGCCAGCAGCCAAGTGGGCAGTCTAAAAAAGACCCAGTACTTC. Translating it yields CASSQVGSLKKTQYF.

The rearrangement uses TRBV4-2 and TRBJ1-4; weak D call: TRBD1 (5 bases). There are 15 residues in the CDR3. CDR1 LGHNA and CDR2 YNFKEQ come from the germline V gene. The V gene lost 4 bases and the J gene lost 7 bases, with 16 bases spanning the gap. The CDR3 region is CASSRGLQGGEKLFF. The CDR3 DNA is TGTGCCAGCAGCCGGGGACTCCAGGGCGGTGAAAAACTGTTTTTT.

The chain combines TRBV2 with TRBJ1-1, with a tentative D call TRBD1 (6 bases). V was clipped by 1 base and J by 2 bases, with 14 bases between them. The germline V gene has CDR1 SNHLY and CDR2 FYNNEI. This CDR3 region has 16 residues. CDR3 DNA: TGTGCCAGCAGTGAAGGGATCCTAGGGGGAAACACTGAAGCTTTCTTT. Translated, it gives CASSEGILGGNTEAFF.

This clone has only one observation. The CDR3 spells CAISESRVVDRGLDEQYF. The CDR3 coding sequence is TGTGCCATCAGTGAGTCTCGGGTAGTAGACAGGGGGCTCGACGAGCAGTACTTC. This rearrangement joins TRBV10-3 to TRBJ2-7; TRBD1 matches at 10 bases. The CDR3 has 18 residues. V lost 0 bases, J lost 5 bases, and 13 bases stayed unmatched. Germline V gene data show CDR1 as ENHRY and CDR2 as SYGVKD.

The rearrangement uses TRBV5-1 and TRBJ2-1; TRBD2 agrees at 7 bases. V gave up 4 bases and J gave up 7 bases; unmatched junction bases: 14. CDR3 length: 16 residues. Germline CDR1 is SGHRS and CDR2 is YFSETQ. Written as DNA, the CDR3 is TGCGCCAGCAGCCCTCTTACAGCGGGGCCCGGGAATGAGCAGTTCTTC. Translation: CASSPLTAGPGNEQFF.

The CDR3 sequence: CASSYLRTGSYEQYF. The CDR3 DNA follows: TGTGCCAGCAGTTACCTAAGGACAGGGAGCTACGAGCAGTACTTC. This chain joins TRBV6-5 and TRBJ2-7; 8 bases match TRBD1. The CDR3 is made up of 15 amino acids. Trimming at V came to 2 bases and at J to 3 bases, leaving 6 bases not matched to a gene. The germline CDR1 and CDR2 sequences are MNHEY and SVGAGI.

On this clone: Because it lacks the conserved phenylalanine or tryptophan at the end, this CDR3 is likely a read error. V is TRBV9 and J is TRBJ1-2; 7 bases align to TRBD1. The CDR3 is 19 residues long. Looked up from germline, CDR1 is SGDLS and CDR2 is YYNGEE. V dropped 0 bases and J dropped 2; count of bases not matched to a gene: 16. The CDR3 region is CASSVVSDRKLDGNYGYTL. In DNA form, the CDR3 reads TGTGCCAGCAGCGTAGTCTCGGACAGGAAGCTGGATGGGAACTATGGCTACACCCTC.

The gene calls are TRBV6-1 and TRBJ2-1, with 9 bases aligning to TRBD2. Germline CDR1 is MNHNS and CDR2 is SASEGT. V trimming: 6 bases; J trimming: 5 bases; junction bases outside the gene matches: 8. This CDR3 has 15 amino acids. The CDR3 coding sequence is TGTGCCAGCAGCCAACCGGGACTAGCCCACAATGAGCAGTTCTTC. It yields the protein CASSQPGLAHNEQFF.

The V call is TRBV7-2, the J call TRBJ2-1; tentative D call: TRBD2 (5 bases). CDR1 SGHTA and CDR2 FQGNSA come from the germline V gene. V shed 5 bases and J shed 0 bases, with 8 bases lying between them. This CDR3 is 14 amino acids long. CDR3 in amino acids: CASSRGSSYNEQFF. The DNA for the CDR3 is TGTGCCAGCAGCCGGGGAAGCTCCTACAATGAGCAGTTCTTC. The full variable domain, its missing parts supplied by reference TRBV7-2 and TRBJ2-1, is GAGVSQSPSNKVTEKGKDVELRCDPISGHTALYWYRQSLGQGLEFLIYFQGNSAPDKSGLPSDRFSAERTGGSVSTLTIQRTQQEDSAVYLCASSRGSSYNEQFFGPGTRLTVL.

This clone was seen more than once but under ten times. The rearrangement uses TRBV6-5 and TRBJ1-1, with D possibly TRBD1 on 5 matching bases. Germline values: CDR1 MNHEY, CDR2 SVGAGI. CDR3 length: 13 amino acids. Trimming shortened V by 5 bases and J by 3 bases, and 10 bases separated the two germline ends. The CDR3 sequence is CASSARQYTEAFF. The CDR3 region has the DNA TGTGCCAGCAGTGCCCGACAGTACACTGAAGCTTTCTTT.

This clone appeared a few times. The chain carries TRBV21-1 and TRBJ1-4; the table assigns TRBD1, which was not confirmed against the DNA. TRBV21-1 is a pseudogene. The CDR3 consists of 18 residues. CDR3 coding DNA: TGTGCCAGCAGCAATAAGGGACAGGGGGTAGAGGCTAATGAAAAACTGTTTTTT. This encodes CASSNKGQGVEANEKLFF.

This clone was seen just once. The J gene is TRBJ2-3, the V gene TRBV25-1, with a tentative D call TRBD2 (7 bases). The germline V gene has CDR1 MGHDK and CDR2 SYGVNS. V was cut by 4 bases and J by 8 bases, with 19 bases left in between. The CDR3 is 15 amino acids. DNA for the CDR3: TGTGCCAGCAGTGGGGTCGGGGGGCGCGGACGTACGCAGTATTTT. Residues: CASSGVGGRGRTQYF.

The chain has TRBV7-9 and TRBJ2-1; TRBD2 matches 14 bases. The CDR3 covers 16 residues. Germline trimming cut 5 bases from V and 7 bases from J; bases unmatched to any gene: 7. CDR1 is SEHNR and CDR2 is FQNEAQ in the germline V gene (reference sequence). The CDR3 nucleotides are TGTGCCAGCAGCGCTAGACTAGCGGGGGGGAGGAATGAGCAGTTCTTC. Its translation: CASSARLAGGRNEQFF.

The chain joins TRBV21-1 to TRBJ2-1; TRBD1, as called in the table, went unchecked against the DNA. TRBV21-1 is shown as a pseudogene. This CDR3 comprises 16 residues. The CDR3 sequence: CASSNTFGLNYNEQFF. Written as DNA, the CDR3 is TGTGCCAGCAGCAATACGTTTGGGCTAAACTACAATGAGCAGTTCTTC.

The rearrangement joins TRBV7-6 to TRBJ2-2; TRBD2 aligns across 13 bases. V was pared by 0 bases and J by 2 bases, with 9 bases of the junction left unmatched. CDR1 is SGHVS and CDR2 is FNYEAQ in the germline V gene. The CDR3 loop spans 20 amino acids. CDR3 amino acids: CASSLAGLAGMRLNTGELFF. CDR3 bases: TGTGCCAGCAGCTTAGCGGGACTAGCGGGGATGCGGTTAAACACCGGGGAGCTGTTTTTT. Variable domain in full (rest from reference TRBV7-6 and TRBJ2-2): GAGVSQSPRYKVTKRGQDVALRCDPISGHVSLYWYRQALGQGPEFLTYFNYEAQQDKSGLPNDRFSAERPEGSISTLTIQRTEQRDSAMYRCASSLAGLAGMRLNTGELFFGEGSRLTVL.

The gene calls are TRBV5-1 and TRBJ2-7, with 8 bases aligning to TRBD1. Germline lookup yields CDR1 SGHRS and CDR2 YFSETQ. The CDR3 length is 14 residues. V shed 0 bases and J 6 bases; nucleotides not matched to a gene: 5. CDR3 in amino acids: CASSLGTGSGEQYF. CDR3 in DNA: TGCGCCAGCAGCTTGGGGACAGGGTCGGGCGAGCAGTACTTC.

The CDR3 sequence: CASIQQYLSSYEQYF. In nucleotides, the CDR3 is TGTGCCAGCATCCAACAGTACCTCAGCTCCTACGAGCAGTACTTC. The rearrangement uses TRBV2 and TRBJ2-7; unclear D gene. There are 15 residues in the CDR3. The V and J ends lost 7 bases and 0 bases respectively, with 16 bases between them. Germline CDR1 is SNHLY and CDR2 is FYNNEI.